This T cell receptor beta chain was identified during a study of cytomegalovirus exposure and HLA in healthy donors. The PCR was carried out with 60 Vbeta primers and 13 Jbeta primers. Sequencing was performed with immunoSEQ multiplex PCR; in TCRdb, only in-frame clones are kept and a portion is missing. The data hold about 150,000 clones, with around 75% observed a single time. Germline CDR1 is SGHDT and CDR2 is YYEEEE. The CDR3 is made up of 15 amino acids. Trimming removed 2 bases from V and 2 bases from J, with 13 bases in between. The sequenced sample was PBMCs. The rearrangement joins TRBV5-6 to TRBJ1-2; weak D call: TRBD1 (6 bases). This receptor was taken from a woman between 25 and 40 years old in good health and CMV-seronegative. CDR3 DNA: TGTGCCAGCAGCTTCGGGGGGGCGCTGAACTATGGCTACACCTTC. Its translation: CASSFGGALNYGYTF.